The 17 T cell receptor beta chains below come from one sample, sequenced in a study of technical replicates of blood from a few donors. Measured with immunoSEQ multiplex PCR; TCRdb has only the in-frame clones, and not every one. This repertoire shows tens of thousands of clones, 95% to 97% found once; its top ten account for 0.39%. Sequenced material: T cells isolated from PBMCs. These receptors all stem from a human donor in good health.

The chain is built from TRBV4-2 and TRBJ1-2; the D gene is possibly TRBD1 (5 bases). Looked up from germline, CDR1 is LGHNA and CDR2 is YNFKEQ. The CDR3 runs to 16 residues. The V and J ends lost 0 bases and 4 bases respectively, with 15 bases between them. The CDR3 DNA reads as TGTGCCAGCAGCCAAGATCCAGACAGAATACCCTATGGCTACACCTTC. It translates to CASSQDPDRIPYGYTF.

V is TRBV18 and J is TRBJ1-1; TRBD1 matches at 9 bases. J gave up 3 bases and V 5 bases, and 7 bases lay outside the gene matches. The CDR3 is made up of 15 amino acids. Germline V gene sequence: CDR1 KGHSH, CDR2 LQKENI. The CDR3 region has the DNA TGTGCCAGCTCAACCGGGACAGGGATTGACACTGAAGCTTTCTTT. Its protein product is CASSTGTGIDTEAFF.

This chain uses TRBV2 with TRBJ2-7; D gene unclear. CDR1 and CDR2 (germline): SNHLY, FYNNEI. CDR3 size: 12 residues. Trimming pared 4 bases from V and 3 bases from J, leaving 7 bases between. CDR3 sequence (DNA): TGTGCCAGCAGTGCACAGCTCTACGAGCAGTACTTC. This sequence encodes CASSAQLYEQYF.

CDR3 in DNA: TGTGCCAGCAGTTTACGGGGAGCGCCCGGAAACACCATATATTTT. Translation: CASSLRGAPGNTIYF. The chain recombines TRBV28 with TRBJ1-3, with D hard to call. Trimming took off 2 bases at V and 4 bases at J, with 12 bases between the two ends. This CDR3 spans 15 amino acids. The germline V gene has CDR1 MDHEN and CDR2 SYDVKM.

V and J are TRBV6-5 and TRBJ2-1, with 7 bases that match TRBD2. The J segment lost 6 bases and the V segment lost 7 bases, leaving 3 bases of the junction unmatched. The CDR3 covers 12 residues. Germline CDR1 reads MNHEY; CDR2 reads SVGAGI. CDR3 DNA sequence: TGTGCCAGCATCGGGACTATCAATGAGCAGTTCTTC. Translated: CASIGTINEQFF.

The genes are TRBV29-1 and TRBJ2-3, with 9 bases that match TRBD2. Germline CDR1 reads SQVTM; CDR2 reads ANQGSEA. The CDR3 has 15 residues. V dropped 4 bases and J dropped 2; count of bases not matched to a gene: 7. The CDR3 here is CSVASLAGSTDTQYF. The CDR3 coding sequence is TGCAGCGTTGCTTCGCTAGCGGGATCCACAGATACGCAGTATTTT.

The chain is built from TRBV7-9 and TRBJ1-4; TRBD1 matches at 7 bases. V was pared by 4 bases and J by 8 bases, with 4 bases of the junction left unmatched. Per germline, CDR1 SEHNR and CDR2 FQNEAQ (reference sequence). The CDR3 has 13 residues. Here the CDR3 DNA reads TGTGCCAGCAGCTCAGTAGGGGGCGAAAAACTGTTTTTT. Translating it yields CASSSVGGEKLFF. Based on the CDR3 plus reference TRBV7-9 and TRBJ1-4, the full variable domain is DTGVSQNPRHKITKRGQNVTFRCDPISEHNRLYWYRQTLGQGPEFLTYFQNEAQLEKSRLLSDRFSAERPKGSFSTLEIQRTEQGDSAMYLCASSSVGGEKLFFGSGTQLSVL.

The J gene is TRBJ1-1, the V gene TRBV5-1; no clear D. Germline values: CDR1 SGHRS, CDR2 YFSETQ. Trimming pared 4 bases from V and 4 bases from J, leaving 14 bases between. The CDR3 totals 14 residues. The CDR3 region has the DNA TGCGCCAGCAGCCTCAAAAGGGAGCGCACTGAAGCTTTCTTT. Translating gives CASSLKRERTEAFF.

The chain has TRBV6-5 and TRBJ1-1; D is unclear. CDR1 and CDR2 from the germline V gene are MNHEY and SVGAGI. V was cut by 0 bases and J by 4 bases, with 6 bases left in between. The CDR3 totals 13 residues. The CDR3 reads CASSYSRATEAFF. The CDR3 region has the DNA TGTGCCAGCAGTTACTCGAGAGCCACTGAAGCTTTCTTT.

The chain is built from TRBV4-3 and TRBJ1-2; 8 nucleotides line up with TRBD1. After removal of 4 bases from V and 5 bases from J, the junction contained 12 bases not matched to a gene. CDR3 length: 16 amino acids. CDR1 and CDR2 (germline): LGHNA, YSLEER. The CDR3 sequence is CASSPTEQGGFYGYTF. The CDR3 DNA follows: TGCGCCAGCAGCCCTACCGAACAGGGGGGGTTTTATGGCTACACCTTC.

The chain carries TRBV6-6 and TRBJ1-1; D might be TRBD1 (5 bases). V gave up 6 bases and J gave up 3 bases, with 17 bases separating them. The CDR3 runs to 15 residues. Germline loops: CDR1 MNHNY, CDR2 SVGAGI (reference sequence). The CDR3 DNA sequence: TGTGCCAGCAGCGCCCCAGGGAACGGAGACACTGAAGCTTTCTTT. Amino acid sequence: CASSAPGNGDTEAFF.

This chain connects TRBV28 to TRBJ1-1; 8 bases align to TRBD1. With 2 bases clipped from V and 4 bases from J, the junction kept 6 bases outside the gene matches. CDR1 MDHEN and CDR2 SYDVKM come from the germline V gene. The CDR3 is 15 residues long. The CDR3 region has the DNA TGTGCCAGCAGTTTAGGGGACAGGACGAGCACTGAAGCTTTCTTT. Amino acids: CASSLGDRTSTEAFF.

The gene calls are TRBV4-1 and TRBJ2-1; D is uncertain. Per germline, CDR1 MGHRA and CDR2 YSYEKL. V lost 0 bases and J 1 base, leaving 7 bases between the germline ends. The CDR3 runs to 15 residues. The CDR3 spells CASSQDSRSYNEQFF. The CDR3, as DNA: TGCGCCAGCAGCCAAGATTCGAGGTCCTACAATGAGCAGTTCTTC.

CDR3 nucleotide sequence: TGTGCCAGCTCACCGCAGGGGACGCATAACGACGAGCAGTACTTC. The encoded protein is CASSPQGTHNDEQYF. This chain uses TRBV18 with TRBJ2-7; TRBD1 might be the D (6 bases). V was clipped by 3 bases and J by 5 bases, with 17 bases between them. The CDR3 totals 15 residues. Germline CDR1 reads KGHSH; CDR2 reads LQKENI.

In its sample, this clone was seen once. The chain combines TRBV5-3 with TRBJ2-1; 8 positions match TRBD2. TRBV5-3 is placed among ORFs of uncertain function. This CDR3 contains 14 residues. After removal of 8 bases from V and 7 bases from J, the junction contained 11 bases not matched to a gene. The CDR3 protein is CARGWTSPSNEQFF. CDR3 DNA sequence: TGTGCCAGGGGGTGGACTAGCCCCTCAAATGAGCAGTTCTTC.

J is TRBJ1-4 and V is TRBV6-5; D is uncertain. V was pared by 6 bases and J by 4 bases, with 12 bases between. The CDR3 loop spans 14 amino acids. Germline CDR1 and CDR2: MNHEY and SVGAGI. CDR3 in DNA: TGTGCCAGCAGCCCGTCTCTGAGTAATGAAAAACTGTTTTTT. As protein: CASSPSLSNEKLFF.

The J gene is TRBJ2-7, the V gene TRBV11-2; D perhaps matches TRBD1 (5 bases). The CDR3 runs to 13 residues. Per germline, CDR1 SGHAT and CDR2 FQNNGV. Trimming stripped 1 base from V and 4 bases from J, with 8 bases between. The CDR3 sequence is CASSLGGWYEQYF. The CDR3 DNA follows: TGTGCCAGCAGCTTAGGGGGCTGGTACGAGCAGTACTTC.